Listed here are 30 T cell receptor beta chains from one sample, sequenced in a study of blood T cell repertoires in COVID-19. Using immunoSEQ multiplex PCR, the repertoire was profiled, and TCRdb retains in-frame clones only, with some absent. The profile covers roughly 190,000 clones, with around 85% appearing a single time and 3.2% taken by the ten largest. Sequenced material: PBMCs or T cells enriched from blood (not recorded which). The receptor set was obtained from a woman aged 25 to 39 who had recovered from COVID-19.

This clone was picked up one time. The rearrangement links TRBV19 to TRBJ2-1, with 11 positions matching TRBD1. This CDR3 spans 15 amino acids. CDR1 is LNHDA and CDR2 is SQIVND in the germline V gene (reference sequence). V lost 4 bases to trimming and J lost 4 bases; unmatched junction nucleotides: 3. The CDR3 protein is CASSTGQGAYNEQFF. DNA of the CDR3: TGTGCCAGTAGTACCGGACAGGGGGCGTACAATGAGCAGTTCTTC.

The chain couples TRBV11-3 to TRBJ2-7; TRBD2 aligns across 7 bases. CDR1 is SGHNT and CDR2 is YENEEA in the germline V gene. CDR3 length: 20 amino acids. J lost 0 bases, V lost 1 base, and 18 bases had no gene match. The CDR3 sequence: CASSLVPGGGGAFSSYEQYV. The CDR3 bases are TGTGCCAGCAGCTTAGTTCCGGGAGGAGGCGGGGCCTTCAGCTCCTACGAGCAGTACGTC.

The chain links TRBV6-5 to TRBJ1-2; TRBD1 agrees at 8 bases. Germline V gives CDR1 MNHEY, CDR2 SVGAGI. V was pared by 2 bases and J by 5 bases, with 1 base of the junction left unmatched. CDR3 length: 13 residues. CDR3 sequence: CASSYRTGYGYTF. CDR3 nucleotides: TGTGCCAGCAGTTACCGGACAGGGTATGGCTACACCTTC.

The chain couples TRBV15 to TRBJ1-2; a weak D match, TRBD1 (5 bases). The CDR3 has 15 residues. Looked up from germline, CDR1 is LNHNV and CDR2 is YYDKDF (reference sequence). The V end lost 7 bases, the J end lost 4 bases, and 19 bases lay between the germline ends. The CDR3 here is CATTATGGTTYGYTF. In DNA, the CDR3 is TGTGCCACCACTGCGACCGGGGGGACTACCTATGGCTACACCTTC.

V usage is TRBV24-1 and J usage is TRBJ2-1; D is undetermined. This CDR3 comprises 14 residues. V was cut by 4 bases and J by 0 bases, with 6 bases left in between. Germline V gene sequence: CDR1 KGHDR, CDR2 SFDVKD. The CDR3 protein is CATSDQASYNEQFF. In nucleotides, the CDR3 is TGTGCCACCAGTGACCAAGCCTCCTACAATGAGCAGTTCTTC.

The chain carries TRBV10-3 and TRBJ2-2; 8 bases are shared with TRBD1. This CDR3 is built from 16 residues. Germline CDR1 is ENHRY and CDR2 is SYGVKD. The V segment lost 0 bases and the J segment 3 bases; nucleotides outside the gene matches: 3. CDR3 bases: TGTGCCATCAGTGAGTCTTCACAGGGGGACACCGGGGAGCTGTTTTTT. Its translation is CAISESSQGDTGELFF.

CDR3: CASSSTGWENIQYF. The CDR3, as DNA: TGTGCCAGCAGCTCAACAGGGTGGGAAAACATTCAGTACTTC. The chain recombines TRBV5-6 with TRBJ2-4; possible D gene TRBD1, 6 bases. CDR3 length: 14 amino acids. CDR1 is SGHDT and CDR2 is YYEEEE in the germline V gene. V was cut by 3 bases and J by 5 bases, with 12 bases left in between.

This clone was recorded once. The gene calls are TRBV4-2 and TRBJ2-2; TRBD2 matches at 9 bases. Unmatched junction bases numbered 4, after V lost 4 bases and J lost 4 bases. CDR1 and CDR2 from the germline V gene are LGHNA and YNFKEQ. The CDR3 is made up of 15 amino acids. CDR3 residues: CASSPSGIGTGELFF. The CDR3 DNA follows: TGTGCCAGCAGCCCTAGCGGGATAGGCACCGGGGAGCTGTTTTTT.

The chain employs TRBV27 and TRBJ1-2; 7 bases are shared with TRBD1. Germline loops: CDR1 MNHEY, CDR2 SMNVEV (reference sequence). The CDR3 is 12 residues long. V lost 6 bases and J lost 4; bases outside the gene matches: 2. This CDR3 is CASRQGGYGYTF. CDR3 nucleotides: TGTGCCAGCAGGCAGGGGGGCTATGGCTACACCTTC.

V usage is TRBV6-5 and J usage is TRBJ1-2; 8 nucleotides align to TRBD1. V was pared by 7 bases and J by 2 bases, with 3 bases of the junction left unmatched. The CDR3 is 13 residues long. Germline CDR1 is MNHEY and CDR2 is SVGAGI. Here the CDR3 DNA reads TGTGCCAGCAAGCGACAGGGGAACTATGGCTACACCTTC. Its translation is CASKRQGNYGYTF.

The gene calls are TRBV3-1 (or the pseudogene TRBV3-2) and TRBJ2-4; no definite D call. The CDR3 is 15 amino acids. Germline V gene lookup returns CDR1 LGHDT and CDR2 YNNKEL (reference sequence). V dropped 4 bases and J dropped 3 bases, with 13 bases sitting between them. The CDR3 DNA is TGTGCCAGCAGCCTTAGAGAGTTCGGCAAAAACATTCAGTACTTC. Residues: CASSLREFGKNIQYF.

V and J are TRBV18 and TRBJ2-3; TRBD1 aligns across 9 bases. The CDR3 totals 15 residues. With V trimmed by 3 bases and J by 4 bases, 5 bases remained unmatched. CDR1 and CDR2 (germline): KGHSH, LQKENI. CDR3 DNA sequence: TGTGCCAGCTCACCGAAACAGGGGGCGTCAGATACGCAGTATTTT. Amino acids: CASSPKQGASDTQYF. Full variable domain (remainder filled in from reference TRBV18 and TRBJ2-3): NAGVMQNPRHLVRRRGQEARLRCSPMKGHSHVYWYRQLPEEGLKFMVYLQKENIIDESGMPKERFSAEFPKEGPSILRIQQVVRGDSAAYFCASSPKQGASDTQYFGPGTRLTVL.

This chain connects TRBV10-2 to TRBJ1-4; 7 positions agree with TRBD1. The CDR3 covers 14 residues. The V segment lost 8 bases and the J segment 8 bases; nucleotides outside the gene matches: 11. The germline gives CDR1 WSHSY, CDR2 SAAADI. The CDR3 here is CASVSGQFPEKLFF. CDR3 sequence (DNA): TGCGCCAGCGTCTCGGGACAGTTTCCGGAAAAACTGTTTTTT.

The V call is TRBV10-1, the J call TRBJ1-1; D remains ambiguous. Trimming shortened V by 2 bases and J by 1 base, and 8 bases separated the two germline ends. The length of the CDR3 is 14 residues. Germline-derived CDR1 and CDR2 are WNHNN and SYGVQD (reference sequence). CDR3 region: CASSEDNQNTEAFF. As DNA, the CDR3 is TGCGCCAGCAGTGAGGACAACCAGAACACTGAAGCTTTCTTT.

The rearrangement joins TRBV2 to TRBJ1-5; weak D call: TRBD1 (5 bases). From germline, CDR1 is SNHLY and CDR2 FYNNEI. The CDR3 sequence is 13 residues long. V was pared by 5 bases and J by 3 bases, with 8 bases between. This CDR3 reads CASSLDTNQPQHF. As DNA, the CDR3 is TGTGCCAGCAGTTTGGACACCAATCAGCCCCAGCATTTT.

The chain is built from TRBV29-1 and TRBJ2-5; weak D call: TRBD1 (5 bases). Germline values: CDR1 SQVTM, CDR2 ANQGSEA. V lost 7 bases and J lost 1, with 10 bases in between. The CDR3 is 12 amino acids. The DNA for the CDR3 is TGCAGCGCCCAGGGTGTCCAAGAGACCCAGTACTTC. Encoded protein: CSAQGVQETQYF.

The chain is built from TRBV6-5 and TRBJ2-7; 7 bases fit TRBD2. The CDR3 contains 14 residues. J gave up 3 bases and V 6 bases, and 8 bases lay outside the gene matches. Germline V gene lookup returns CDR1 MNHEY and CDR2 SVGAGI. CDR3 amino acids: CASSRRGVNYEQYF. DNA of the CDR3: TGTGCCAGCAGCCGCCGGGGGGTGAACTACGAGCAGTACTTC.

V and J are TRBV10-3 and TRBJ2-7; D not certain. Between the trimmed V and J ends, which lost 6 bases and 0 bases, there was a span of 3 bases. The CDR3 is 11 residues long. Germline V gene sequence: CDR1 ENHRY, CDR2 SYGVKD. CDR3 sequence (DNA): TGTGCCATCAGCTCCTCCTACGAGCAGTACGTC. Translating gives CAISSSYEQYV.

This clone was seen more than once but under ten times. The chain couples TRBV5-1 to TRBJ1-1; a weak D match, TRBD1 (6 bases). Trimming removed 5 bases at V and 2 bases at J, with 19 bases between. Germline CDR1 SGHRS, CDR2 YFSETQ. This CDR3 has 16 amino acids. The CDR3 loop is CASRLWTLGGNTEAFF. The DNA of the CDR3 is TGCGCCAGCAGGCTGTGGACTCTAGGGGGTAACACTGAAGCTTTCTTT.

The genes are TRBV3-1 (or the pseudogene TRBV3-2) and TRBJ2-3; 8 bases map to TRBD2. Germline CDR1 and CDR2: LGHDT and YNNKEL (reference sequence). Unmatched junction bases numbered 7, after V lost 1 base and J lost 4 bases. The CDR3 covers 16 residues. For the CDR3, the DNA is TGTGCCAGCAGCCAAGTCCGCGGGAGGAAGGCAGATACGCAGTATTTT. It is translated as CASSQVRGRKADTQYF.

The V gene is TRBV24-1, the J gene TRBJ2-7; 7 nucleotides line up with TRBD1. CDR3 length: 13 residues. With 4 bases clipped from V and 5 bases from J, the junction kept 4 bases outside the gene matches. Per the germline V gene, CDR1 is KGHDR and CDR2 is SFDVKD. The CDR3: CATSETGTDEQYF. The CDR3 DNA follows: TGTGCCACCAGTGAGACCGGGACAGACGAGCAGTACTTC.

The V call is TRBV29-1, the J call TRBJ1-1, with D possibly matching TRBD1 (5 bases). The CDR3 is made up of 10 amino acids. The V end lost 7 bases, the J end lost 11 bases, and 14 bases lay between the germline ends. From germline, CDR1 is SQVTM and CDR2 ANQGSEA. The CDR3 DNA follows: TGCAGCGCAATCGTCGGGGGTGCTTTCTTT. This encodes CSAIVGGAFF.

The rearrangement links TRBV7-2 to TRBJ2-7, with 10 nucleotides matching TRBD1. CDR1 and CDR2 (germline): SGHTA, FQGNSA. The CDR3 covers 15 residues. V was clipped by 3 bases and J by 2 bases; unmatched bases: 4. The CDR3 sequence: CASSFDRGLPYEQYF. CDR3 nucleotide sequence: TGTGCCAGCAGCTTTGACAGGGGGCTACCCTACGAGCAGTACTTC.

The rearrangement uses TRBV2 and TRBJ1-1; D is unresolved. The CDR3 sequence is 13 residues long. V lost 7 bases to trimming and J lost 0 bases, with 9 bases between them. Per the germline V gene, CDR1 is SNHLY and CDR2 is FYNNEI. The CDR3 DNA sequence: TGTGCCAGCATCCAGAATATGAACACTGAAGCTTTCTTT. Protein: CASIQNMNTEAFF. The whole variable domain, filled in from reference TRBV2 and TRBJ1-1, reads EPEVTQTPSHQVTQMGQEVILRCVPISNHLYFYWYRQILGQKVEFLVSFYNNEISEKSEIFDDQFSVERPDGSNFTLKIRSTKLEDSAMYFCASIQNMNTEAFFGQGTRLTVV.

The chain recombines TRBV27 with TRBJ2-7; TRBD1 aligns across 11 bases. The CDR3 covers 14 residues. The V segment lost 7 bases and the J segment 5 bases; nucleotides outside the gene matches: 7. CDR1 and CDR2 (germline): MNHEY, SMNVEV (reference sequence). Here the CDR3 DNA reads TGTGCCAGCACCCTCCGGGACAGGGGGGACGAGCAGTACGTC. Translated: CASTLRDRGDEQYV.

The V and J genes are TRBV12-3 or TRBV12-4 and TRBJ1-1; D unresolved. This CDR3 region has 12 residues. The ends were cut back, 3 bases at V and 8 bases at J, with 10 bases in the middle. The CDR3 DNA is TGTGCCAGCAGTTTGGGGAGGGAGGAAGCTTTCTTT. It is translated as CASSLGREEAFF.

This chain uses TRBV5-1 with TRBJ2-5; the match to TRBD2 covers 10 bases. The CDR3 contains 18 residues. Trimming took 0 bases from V and 1 from J; bases not matched to a gene: 9. Per germline, CDR1 SGHRS and CDR2 YFSETQ. The CDR3 coding sequence is TGCGCCAGCAGCTTGGGTAGACTAGCGGGCAGCCCCCAAGAGACCCAGTACTTC. Protein sequence: CASSLGRLAGSPQETQYF.

This clone is a singleton in its sample. The chain combines TRBV11-2 with TRBJ2-7; no clear D gene. The germline CDR1 and CDR2 sequences are SGHAT and FQNNGV. This CDR3 region has 12 residues. Trimming cost V 1 base and J 6 bases, with 7 bases left between them. CDR3 sequence reads: CASSLGDPEQYV. In DNA form, the CDR3 reads TGTGCCAGCAGCTTAGGAGATCCCGAGCAGTACGTC.

The chain is built from TRBV7-2 and TRBJ1-6; 9 bases match TRBD1. The CDR3 length is 15 residues. V shed 0 bases and J 8 bases; nucleotides not matched to a gene: 2. CDR1 is SGHTA, CDR2 FQGNSA, per germline. The CDR3 protein is CASSLATGGYSPLHF. CDR3 in DNA: TGTGCCAGCAGCTTAGCGACAGGGGGTTATTCACCCCTCCACTTT.

CDR3: CASSQETSGRSSYNEQFF. In DNA form, the CDR3 reads TGTGCCAGCAGCCAAGAGACTAGCGGGCGCAGCTCCTACAATGAGCAGTTCTTC. The genes are TRBV3-1 (or the pseudogene TRBV3-2) and TRBJ2-1; TRBD2 aligns across 10 bases. Germline loops: CDR1 LGHDT, CDR2 YNNKEL (reference sequence). This CDR3 is built from 18 residues. V trimming: 0 bases; J trimming: 0 bases; junction bases outside the gene matches: 5.